Listed here are 21 T cell receptor beta chains from one sample, sequenced in a study of blood T cells in healthy people across ages. Together with a sample-barcoded 5' primer, a J-beta primer mix was included in a second PCR lasting about 6 to 11 cycles. TCRdb itself ran the 5' RACE reads through MiXCR, one entry per CDR3 protein. The sample has over 450,000 distinct CDR3 sequences, more than 20% seen once; the top ten hold around 10%. The sample was also linked to a second study, of T cells of mothers and their children.

Source material: blood. The receptors shown here come from a boy aged 5-17 years in good health.

The gene calls are TRBV20-1 and TRBJ2-5; 11 nucleotides align to TRBD2. Germline V gene sequence: CDR1 DFQATT, CDR2 SNEGSKA (reference sequence). This CDR3 spans 14 amino acids. V trimming: 2 bases; J trimming: 5 bases; junction bases outside the gene matches: 4. CDR3 in DNA: TGCAGTGCTAGACAGACTAGCGGGATCGAGACCCAGTACTTC. Its translation is CSARQTSGIETQYF.

The chain couples TRBV29-1 to TRBJ2-5, with D perhaps matching TRBD1 (6 bases). The V end lost 5 bases, the J end lost 4 bases, and 14 bases lay between the germline ends. The CDR3 sequence is 13 residues long. Germline loops: CDR1 SQVTM, CDR2 ANQGSEA. The CDR3 DNA is TGCAGCGTTTACAGGGAGTTCGCAGAGACCCAGTACTTC. Translated: CSVYREFAETQYF.

V and J are TRBV15 and TRBJ1-5, with D possibly being TRBD1 (6 bases). V was trimmed by 3 bases and J by 2 bases, leaving 14 bases between them. This CDR3 has 16 residues. Germline lookup yields CDR1 LNHNV and CDR2 YYDKDF (reference sequence). In DNA, the CDR3 is TGTGCCACCAGCAGTATCAGGGGTTCGGGCAATCAGCCCCAGCATTTT. As protein: CATSSIRGSGNQPQHF.

This chain uses TRBV27 with TRBJ1-1; tentatively, D is TRBD1 (6 bases). V lost 5 bases and J lost 7, with 20 bases in between. Germline CDR1 is MNHEY and CDR2 is SMNVEV (reference sequence). This CDR3 is 15 amino acids long. The CDR3: CASSTGSGAGYEAFF. DNA for the CDR3: TGTGCCAGCAGTACCGGCTCGGGGGCAGGGTATGAAGCTTTCTTT.

This clonotype was seen just once. The gene calls are TRBV15 and TRBJ1-5, with 9 positions matching TRBD1. Unmatched junction bases numbered 5, after V lost 1 base and J lost 4 bases. The CDR3 consists of 16 residues. Germline CDR1 is LNHNV and CDR2 is YYDKDF (reference sequence). The CDR3: CATSRGQGEGNQPQHF. CDR3 nucleotide sequence: TGTGCCACCAGCAGAGGACAGGGGGAAGGAAATCAGCCCCAGCATTTT.

This clonotype was seen a few times. The chain employs TRBV4-1 and TRBJ2-5, with TRBD1 as a possible D gene (6 bases). This CDR3 is built from 16 residues. The germline V and J ends were trimmed by 0 bases and 4 bases, with 15 bases remaining between them. CDR1 and CDR2 from the germline V gene are MGHRA and YSYEKL. CDR3 DNA: TGCGCCAGCAGCCAAGAATACACAGGGTCGGGAGAGACCCAGTACTTC. Protein: CASSQEYTGSGETQYF.

This clonotype was seen a few times. The rearrangement links TRBV7-9 to TRBJ2-7, with D perhaps TRBD1 or TRBD2 (6 bases each). The germline gives CDR1 SEHNR, CDR2 FQNEAQ (reference sequence). CDR3 length: 15 residues. Between the trimmed V and J ends, which lost 1 base and 2 bases, there was a span of 12 bases. The CDR3 DNA reads TGTGCCAGCAGCTTAGAGGGGGGACTCACCTACGAGCAGTACTTC. Translation: CASSLEGGLTYEQYF.

In its sample, this clonotype was seen a few times. Possible read error: a much larger clone is one base away. The chain has TRBV7-3 and TRBJ2-3; 7 nucleotides align to TRBD2. The CDR3 length is 13 residues. Germline V gene lookup returns CDR1 SGHTA and CDR2 FQGTGA. This CDR3 is CANSLREGDTQYF. Here the CDR3 DNA reads TGTGCCAACAGCTTGAGGGAGGGCGATACGCAGTATTTT.

This clonotype appeared a few times. The V gene is TRBV25-1, the J gene TRBJ2-3; D is undetermined. Germline loops: CDR1 MGHDK, CDR2 SYGVNS. Trimming left V 9 bases short and J 3 bases short, with 10 bases between. The CDR3 is 12 residues long. CDR3 DNA: TGTGCCAGAGACCAGGTTACAGATACGCAGTATTTT. Protein product: CARDQVTDTQYF.

This clonotype was counted between two and nine times. V and J are TRBV4-1 and TRBJ1-4; 8 nucleotides align to TRBD1. After removal of 4 bases from V and 0 bases from J, the junction contained 4 bases not matched to a gene. CDR3 length: 16 residues. The germline V gene has CDR1 MGHRA and CDR2 YSYEKL. Here the CDR3 DNA reads TGCGCCAGCAGCCGACAACAGGGGGCAACTAATGAAAAACTGTTTTTT. Amino acid sequence: CASSRQQGATNEKLFF.

V gene TRBV5-5 combines with J gene TRBJ2-1, with D perhaps matching TRBD1 (6 bases). The CDR3 has 13 amino acids. V lost 6 bases to trimming and J lost 7 bases, with 14 bases between them. Germline CDR1 is SGHKS and CDR2 is YYEKEE (reference sequence). CDR3: CASMRGTGNEQFF. In DNA form, the CDR3 reads TGTGCCAGCATGAGGGGGACGGGGAATGAGCAGTTCTTC.

The chain recombines TRBV12-5 with TRBJ1-1, with D maybe TRBD1 (5 bases). The CDR3 runs 16 residues. V lost 3 bases and J lost 4, with 18 bases in between. From germline, CDR1 is LGHNT and CDR2 FRNRAP. CDR3 sequence: CASGFFYSREPTEAFF. For the CDR3, the DNA is TGTGCTAGTGGTTTTTTCTACTCCAGGGAACCCACTGAAGCTTTCTTT. Using reference TRBV12-5 and TRBJ1-1 for the parts outside the CDR3, the full variable domain is DARVTQTPRHKVTEMGQEVTMRCQPILGHNTVFWYRQTMMQGLELLAYFRNRAPLDDSGMPKDRFSAEMPDATLATLKIQPSEPRDSAVYFCASGFFYSREPTEAFFGQGTRLTVV.

V usage is TRBV5-1 and J usage is TRBJ2-6; perhaps TRBD2 as D (5 bases). The CDR3 totals 18 residues. The ends were cut back, 0 bases at V and 1 base at J, with 14 bases in the middle. Germline CDR1 and CDR2: SGHRS and YFSETQ. The CDR3: CASSLEVWEKSGANVLTF. The CDR3 DNA reads TGCGCCAGCAGCTTGGAGGTGTGGGAGAAGTCTGGGGCCAACGTCCTGACTTTC.

This clonotype was detected a few times. The chain has TRBV20-1 and TRBJ2-2; 7 nucleotides align to TRBD2. V lost 0 bases, J lost 6 bases, and 4 bases stayed unmatched. Per germline, CDR1 DFQATT and CDR2 SNEGSKA (reference sequence). The CDR3 runs 14 residues. CDR3 residues: CSARDGGYAGELFF. DNA of the CDR3: TGCAGTGCTAGAGACGGGGGGTATGCCGGGGAGCTGTTTTTT.

There are a few counts of this clonotype. The chain recombines TRBV4-3 with TRBJ2-4; 9 bases align to TRBD1. The CDR3 is 17 amino acids. V gave up 2 bases and J gave up 0 bases; unmatched junction bases: 5. CDR1 is LGHNA and CDR2 is YSLEER in the germline V gene. The CDR3 region is CASSQTRTGAAKNIQYF. CDR3 nucleotides: TGCGCCAGCAGCCAAACCCGGACAGGGGCAGCCAAAAACATTCAGTACTTC.

This clonotype was seen ten or more times. This chain uses TRBV5-5 with TRBJ1-1; 9 bases map to TRBD1. Germline V lookup: CDR1 SGHKS, CDR2 YYEKEE (reference sequence). The V segment lost 5 bases and the J segment 12 bases; nucleotides outside the gene matches: 8. This CDR3 spans 12 amino acids. CDR3 region: CASSRDRDESFF. The DNA for the CDR3 is TGTGCCAGCAGTCGGGACAGGGACGAATCTTTCTTT.

The gene calls are TRBV4-1 and TRBJ1-4; the D is unclear. This CDR3 has 14 residues. V was trimmed by 7 bases and J by 3 bases, leaving 12 bases between them. CDR1 is MGHRA and CDR2 is YSYEKL in the germline V gene. The CDR3 DNA is TGCGCCAGCAAACTAGTTGGGGCTAATGAAAAACTGTTTTTT. Translated: CASKLVGANEKLFF.

The chain is built from TRBV12-3 or TRBV12-4 and TRBJ2-5, with a possible D match to TRBD1 (6 bases). The J call may be incorrect, as the DNA end agrees better with TRBJ2-1. CDR3 length: 16 residues. CDR3 protein: CASSLIGLGAPNEQFF. The CDR3 nucleotides are TGTGCCAGCAGCTTGATAGGGCTGGGGGCGCCCAATGAGCAGTTCTTC.

The chain joins TRBV29-1 to TRBJ2-1; a possible D gene is TRBD2 (5 bases). The CDR3 has 14 amino acids. V lost 3 bases to trimming and J lost 2 bases, with 11 bases between them. Germline assignment: CDR1 SQVTM and CDR2 ANQGSEA. CDR3 bases: TGCAGCGTTGATTTAGCGAAGACCTACAATGAGCAGTTCTTC. It codes for CSVDLAKTYNEQFF.

In this sample, this clonotype turned up a few times. This chain links TRBV6-2 or TRBV6-3 with TRBJ2-1; 9 positions agree with TRBD2. Germline CDR1 is MNHEY and CDR2 is SVGEGT. The J segment lost 6 bases and the V segment lost 7 bases, leaving 10 bases of the junction unmatched. This CDR3 is 15 amino acids long. In DNA, the CDR3 is TGTGCCAGCAATATCATAGCGGGGGTTGGCAATGAGCAGTTCTTC. Protein: CASNIIAGVGNEQFF.

Notes on this clonotype: Since a much larger clone is just one base distant, this may be a read error. The V gene is TRBV20-1, the J gene TRBJ2-7; TRBD2 matches 7 bases. V lost 5 bases and J lost 2; bases outside the gene matches: 6. The CDR3 runs to 13 residues. CDR1 DFQATT and CDR2 SNEGSKA come from the germline V gene (reference sequence). CDR3: CSAHASGPYEQYF. The CDR3 DNA follows: TGCAGTGCTCACGCTAGCGGCCCCTACGAGCAGTACTTC.